Listed below are T cell receptor beta chains from one sample, sequenced in a study of neurological immune-mediated disorders. In TCRdb, the 5' RACE reads were re-called with MiXCR into one record per CDR3 protein. This sample has 40,000 to 55,000 distinct CDR3 sequences; just under 6% occur once, and the top ten carry less than 1.5%. The sample taken for sequencing was CD4+ T cells from blood. These receptors were collected from a woman between 18 and 29 years old with multiple sclerosis. Both conserved end residues are part of each CDR3. D genes are given only for firm matches. Clone size, where shown, is once, few, many, or a class for clones that have expanded.

TRBD1,many,14,TRBJ1-4,TRBV6-2/TRBV6-3,TGTGCCAGCGAAGATCGACAGGGGGTGGAAAAACTGTTTTTT,CASEDRQGVEKLFF
TRBD1,many,13,TRBJ1-5,TRBV20-1,TGCAGTACAGGGGGTAAGAGCAATCAGCCCCAGCATTTT,CSTGGKSNQPQHF
-,medium-sized,15,TRBJ1-6,TRBV10-3,TGTGCCATCAGTGAGGGATATCTAGATAATTCACCCCTCCACTTT,CAISEGYLDNSPLHF
-,few,15,TRBJ2-3,TRBV5-1,TGCGCCAGCAGCGGGGGAGACAGTCACACAGATACGCAGTATTTT,CASSGGDSHTDTQYF
-,-,14,TRBJ1-6,TRBV28,TGTGCCAGCAGTGCGAGGGCTAACAATTCACCCCTCCACTTT,CASSARANNSPLHF
-,many,15,TRBJ1-2,TRBV3-1,TGTGCCAGCAGCCAAGGGGGCAGGGGAGAGCATGGCTACACCTTC,CASSQGGRGEHGYTF
-,many,15,TRBJ2-2,TRBV3-1,TGTGCCAGCAGCCGGGGACATACGAACACCGGGGAGCTGTTTTTT,CASSRGHTNTGELFF
-,many,14,TRBJ2-1,TRBV20-1,TGCAGTGCTAAGGGGGAGGGGGCCTACAATGAGCAGTTCTTC,CSAKGEGAYNEQFF
-,many,14,TRBJ2-2,TRBV10-2,TGCGCCAGCGGGAAGGGGGTGAACACCGGGGAGCTGTTTTTT,CASGKGVNTGELFF
-,many,13,TRBJ1-1,TRBV25-1,TGTGCCAGCAGTGACATAAGGGACACTGAAGCTTTCTTT,CASSDIRDTEAFF
-,many,15,TRBJ2-3,TRBV12-3/TRBV12-4,TGTGCCAGCACCGTGGGGGGGGCGGGCACAGATACGCAGTATTTT,CASTVGGAGTDTQYF
-,many,15,TRBJ1-1,TRBV15,TGTGCCACCAGCAGACGTGAACAGGGGAACACTGAAGCTTTCTTT,CATSRREQGNTEAFF
-,many,13,TRBJ2-5,TRBV20-1,TGCAGTGCTAGAGAGGGGGGGGCAGAGACCCAGTACTTC,CSAREGGAETQYF
-,-,12,TRBJ1-2,TRBV29-1,TGCAGCGTTGAAGAGGGAAACTATGGCTACACCTTC,CSVEEGNYGYTF
-,many,13,TRBJ1-1,TRBV6-6,TGTGCCAGCAGAGGTACAGGAGCCACTGAAGCTTTCTTT,CASRGTGATEAFF
-,many,14,TRBJ2-2,TRBV28,TGTGCCAGCAGTTTATGGGGGAACACCGGGGAGCTGTTTTTT,CASSLWGNTGELFF
-,many,11,TRBJ1-3,TRBV28,TGTGCCAGCTCCCGGAGAAACACCATATATTTT,CASSRRNTIYF
-,many,12,TRBJ2-1,TRBV4-2,TGTGCCAGCAGCCAAGGGGTCGATGAGCAGTTCTTC,CASSQGVDEQFF
TRBD1,few,13,TRBJ1-2,TRBV2,TGTGCCAGCAGCAGGGGGGCTAACTATGGCTACACCTTC,CASSRGANYGYTF
TRBD1,many,14,TRBJ1-1,TRBV10-3,TGTGCCATCAGTGACCCAAGCAAGGGACAGGAAGCTTTCTTT,CAISDPSKGQEAFF
-,many,19,TRBJ1-3,TRBV5-6,TGTGCCAGCAGCTGGTACATGGGACCCCAGGGAGACTCTGGAAACACCATATATTTT,CASSWYMGPQGDSGNTIYF
-,many,12,TRBJ2-3,TRBV20-1,TGCAGTGCGGAGATGGGGGCAGATACGCAGTATTTT,CSAEMGADTQYF
-,many,16,TRBJ1-5,TRBV6-1,TGTGCCAGCAGGCTTGAAGACAGGCTGGGCAATCAGCCCCAGCATTTT,CASRLEDRLGNQPQHF
-,many,15,TRBJ1-4,TRBV20-1,TGCAGTGCTAGAGATCTAGGGCAGAGTAATGAAAAACTGTTTTTT,CSARDLGQSNEKLFF
-,-,14,TRBJ2-1,TRBV20-1,TGCAGTGCTCCCGCGGTTACCTTCTACAATGAGCAGTTCTTC,CSAPAVTFYNEQFF
-,few,14,TRBJ1-3,TRBV28,TGTGCCACTCAGGACAGTTCCTCTGGAAACACCATATATTTT,CATQDSSSGNTIYF
-,many,14,TRBJ2-2,TRBV11-3,TGTGCCAGCAGCTTTAACCCGAACACCGGGGAGCTGTTTTTT,CASSFNPNTGELFF
-,few,13,TRBJ1-1,TRBV19,TGTGCCAGTAGTAGGGTGGGACCCACTGAAGCTTTCTTT,CASSRVGPTEAFF
TRBD2,many,19,TRBJ2-3,TRBV5-1,TGCGCCAGCAGCTTGGATTTTGTGAGCGGGGGGGCGTGGAGGGATACGCAGTATTTT,CASSLDFVSGGAWRDTQYF
TRBD2,many,15,TRBJ2-3,TRBV6-2/TRBV6-3,TGTGCCAGCAGAGAAAGCGGGAGCTACACAGATACGCAGTATTTT,CASRESGSYTDTQYF
-,many,16,TRBJ2-1,TRBV28,TGTGCCAGCAGTTCTCGCCAGGCCGTTTCCTACAATGAGCAGTTCTTC,CASSSRQAVSYNEQFF
TRBD1,many,14,TRBJ1-2,TRBV6-5,TGTGCCAGCAGTATTTTCAGGGGGGGCTATGGCTACACCTTC,CASSIFRGGYGYTF
TRBD1,many,14,TRBJ1-1,TRBV7-2,TGTGCCAGCAGCTTAGACAGGGGGAGGACTGAAGCTTTCTTT,CASSLDRGRTEAFF
TRBD1,many,19,TRBJ2-7,TRBV7-2,TGTGCCAGCAGCTCCCGGGACAGGGGATTTGTATGGGCTTGGTCCGAGCAGTACTTC,CASSSRDRGFVWAWSEQYF
-,many,16,TRBJ1-3,TRBV12-3/TRBV12-4,TGTGCCAGCAGCCCTAATTTAAGGAGCTCTGGAAACACCATATATTTT,CASSPNLRSSGNTIYF
TRBD1,many,16,TRBJ2-2,TRBV4-3,TGCGCCAGCAGCCAAGATCCGGGACAGGGGGCCGGGGAGCTGTTTTTT,CASSQDPGQGAGELFF
-,many,11,TRBJ1-1,TRBV20-1,TGCAGTGCTAGTCCTATGGGGTTTGCTTTCTTT,CSASPMGFAFF